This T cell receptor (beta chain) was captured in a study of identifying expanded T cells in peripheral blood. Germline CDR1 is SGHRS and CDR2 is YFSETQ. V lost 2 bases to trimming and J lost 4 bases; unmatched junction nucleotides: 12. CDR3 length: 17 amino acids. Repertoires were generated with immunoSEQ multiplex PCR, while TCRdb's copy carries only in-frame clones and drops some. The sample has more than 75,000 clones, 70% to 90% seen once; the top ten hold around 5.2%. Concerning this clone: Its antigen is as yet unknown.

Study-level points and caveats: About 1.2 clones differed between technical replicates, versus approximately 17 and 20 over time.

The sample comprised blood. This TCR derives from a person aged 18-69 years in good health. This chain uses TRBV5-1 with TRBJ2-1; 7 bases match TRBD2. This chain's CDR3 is CASSFSSGQISYNEQFF. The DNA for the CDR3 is TGCGCCAGCAGCTTTTCTAGCGGCCAAATTTCTTACAATGAGCAGTTCTTC.